These 27 T cell receptor beta chains originate from one sample sequenced in a study of shared clonotypes between healthy human individuals. Here immunoSEQ multiplex PCR was the method, and the copy in TCRdb shows in-frame clones only, minus some. The table lists about 980,000 clones, approximately 80% of them singletons. Material for sequencing was memory CD4+ T cells sorted from blood. The sample's subset: CD45RA-negative fraction. The receptors here all came from a man between 18 and 35 years old in good health.

The chain links TRBV15 to TRBJ1-5; the D gene is possibly TRBD1 (6 bases). Germline V gene data show CDR1 as LNHNV and CDR2 as YYDKDF (reference sequence). V was trimmed by 5 bases and J by 3 bases, leaving 14 bases between them. The length of the CDR3 is 15 residues. For the CDR3, the DNA is TGTGCCACCAGCCTCGAACGGGACAACAATCAGCCCCAGCATTTT. Encoded protein: CATSLERDNNQPQHF.

The rearrangement uses TRBV2 and TRBJ2-7; D is ambiguous. The germline V gene encodes CDR1 SNHLY and CDR2 FYNNEI. This CDR3 is built from 14 residues. V was shortened by 2 bases and J by 3 bases, with 11 bases between the two germline ends. As DNA, the CDR3 is TGTGCCAGCAGTGAATCCCAGAACCTCTACGAGCAGTACTTC. Amino acid sequence: CASSESQNLYEQYF. Full variable domain (remainder filled in from reference TRBV2 and TRBJ2-7): EPEVTQTPSHQVTQMGQEVILRCVPISNHLYFYWYRQILGQKVEFLVSFYNNEISEKSEIFDDQFSVERPDGSNFTLKIRSTKLEDSAMYFCASSESQNLYEQYFGPGTRLTVT.

The chain couples TRBV28 to TRBJ1-5; a possible D gene is TRBD1 (6 bases). CDR3 size: 14 residues. The germline V and J ends were trimmed by 6 bases and 4 bases, with 13 bases remaining between them. Germline V lookup: CDR1 MDHEN, CDR2 SYDVKM. The CDR3 coding sequence is TGTGCCAGCAGCCAAAGGACAGCAAATCAGCCCCAGCATTTT. This gives the protein CASSQRTANQPQHF.

This clone was counted once. The chain combines TRBV7-9 with TRBJ1-1; possibly TRBD1 for D (5 bases). Germline loops: CDR1 SEHNR, CDR2 FQNEAQ (reference sequence). V was cut by 4 bases and J by 5 bases, with 8 bases left in between. CDR3 length: 12 residues. The CDR3, as DNA: TGTGCCAGCAGCTGGGGCTTTACTGAAGCTTTCTTT. Its protein product is CASSWGFTEAFF.

The rearrangement links TRBV18 to TRBJ2-1, with TRBD2 matching over 8 bases. The ends lost 3 bases at V and 5 bases at J; junction bases unmatched: 9. The CDR3 consists of 16 residues. Germline lookup yields CDR1 KGHSH and CDR2 LQKENI. The CDR3 sequence is CASSPTAGLGNNEQFF. CDR3 sequence (DNA): TGTGCCAGCTCACCCACCGCGGGACTAGGTAACAATGAGCAGTTCTTC.

This chain joins TRBV9 and TRBJ2-1; 9 positions agree with TRBD2. Trimming took 3 bases from V and 2 from J; bases not matched to a gene: 3. Germline V lookup: CDR1 SGDLS, CDR2 YYNGEE. The CDR3 is made up of 15 amino acids. CDR3 coding DNA: TGTGCCAGCAGCGGACTAGCGGCGGCCTACAATGAGCAGTTCTTC. This sequence encodes CASSGLAAAYNEQFF.

This clone showed up just a few times. This sequence joins TRBV2 and TRBJ2-5; 11 nucleotides line up with TRBD1. The CDR3 consists of 13 residues. V trimming: 6 bases; J trimming: 9 bases; junction bases outside the gene matches: 6. Germline lookup yields CDR1 SNHLY and CDR2 FYNNEI. CDR3 sequence reads: CASSGQGAGAQYF. Written as DNA, the CDR3 is TGTGCCAGCAGCGGACAGGGGGCCGGGGCCCAGTACTTC.

This clone was seen only a few times. The V and J genes are TRBV2 and TRBJ2-1, with 9 positions matching TRBD1. The CDR3 has 14 amino acids. Germline trimming cut 6 bases from V and 5 bases from J; bases unmatched to any gene: 5. Germline-derived CDR1 and CDR2 are SNHLY and FYNNEI. CDR3 amino acids: CASRARTGDNEQFF. CDR3 sequence (DNA): TGTGCCAGCAGGGCCCGGACAGGGGACAATGAGCAGTTCTTC.

The chain links TRBV5-1 to TRBJ2-1; D may match TRBD1 or TRBD2 (5 bases each). CDR3 size: 13 residues. The V and J ends lost 4 bases and 5 bases respectively, with 10 bases between them. CDR1 SGHRS and CDR2 YFSETQ come from the germline V gene. CDR3 DNA: TGCGCCAGCAGCGGGGACCGAAACAATGAGCAGTTCTTC. Translated: CASSGDRNNEQFF.

This chain joins TRBV2 and TRBJ2-1; D is unclear. In germline, CDR1 is SNHLY, CDR2 FYNNEI. Trimming removed 7 bases at V and 9 bases at J, with 13 bases between. CDR3 length: 12 amino acids. CDR3 loop: CASKDASSEQFF. DNA of the CDR3: TGTGCCAGCAAGGACGCTTCATCTGAGCAGTTCTTC.

V is TRBV10-1 and J is TRBJ1-5; D possibly corresponds to TRBD1 (5 bases). The CDR3 is 14 residues long. The V end lost 3 bases, the J end lost 3 bases, and 9 bases lay between the germline ends. The germline V gene has CDR1 WNHNN and CDR2 SYGVQD (reference sequence). Here the CDR3 reads CASSEGAANQPQHF. The CDR3 DNA is TGCGCCAGCAGTGAAGGGGCCGCCAATCAGCCCCAGCATTTT.

This clone came up a few times. Other DNA sequences from this sample encode an identical CDR3 as well. The chain recombines TRBV29-1 with TRBJ1-1, with D maybe TRBD1 (5 bases). The CDR3 is 13 amino acids. CDR1 SQVTM and CDR2 ANQGSEA come from the germline V gene. V lost 6 bases, J lost 3 bases, and 14 bases lay in between. The CDR3 DNA is TGCAGCGTCACAGTCACGGGGGACACTGAAGCTTTCTTT. It codes for CSVTVTGDTEAFF.

Remarks on this clone: Other DNA sequences in the same sample also yield this CDR3. The rearrangement links TRBV19 to TRBJ1-1, with D possibly matching TRBD1 (6 bases). The CDR3 covers 13 residues. The germline V and J ends were trimmed by 4 bases and 4 bases, with 10 bases remaining between them. Germline values: CDR1 LNHDA, CDR2 SQIVND (reference sequence). CDR3 coding DNA: TGTGCCAGTAGTACCCAAGGGGGCACTGAAGCTTTCTTT. Translation: CASSTQGGTEAFF. Complete variable domain (other parts from reference TRBV19 and TRBJ1-1): DGGITQSPKYLFRKEGQNVTLSCEQNLNHDAMYWYRQDPGQGLRLIYYSQIVNDFQKGDIAEGYSVSREKKESFPLTVTSAQKNPTAFYLCASSTQGGTEAFFGQGTRLTVV.

V usage is TRBV5-1 and J usage is TRBJ1-1; 10 bases line up with TRBD1. The CDR3 length is 16 residues. Germline V CDR1 and CDR2: SGHRS, YFSETQ. The V and J ends lost 0 bases and 5 bases, in that order; junction bases with no gene match: 7. The CDR3: CASSLEGQGSFTEAFF. The CDR3 DNA reads as TGCGCCAGCAGCTTGGAGGGACAGGGGAGTTTTACTGAAGCTTTCTTT.

The genes are TRBV15 and TRBJ1-1, with D possibly TRBD1 on 5 matching bases. The germline V gene has CDR1 LNHNV and CDR2 YYDKDF (reference sequence). Trimming removed 8 bases at V and 1 base at J, with 11 bases between. This CDR3 is built from 13 residues. DNA for the CDR3: TGTGCCACCTCAACAAGGGGGAACACTGAAGCTTTCTTT. Translated: CATSTRGNTEAFF.

This sequence joins TRBV29-1 and TRBJ2-1; 10 nucleotides agree with TRBD2. Germline V gene data show CDR1 as SQVTM and CDR2 as ANQGSEA. The CDR3 runs to 12 residues. The V gene end was trimmed by 8 bases and the J gene end by 8 bases; junction bases not matched to a gene: 6. The chain's CDR3 is CSLAGGGDEQFF. In DNA, the CDR3 is TGCAGCTTAGCGGGGGGCGGGGATGAGCAGTTCTTC.

The chain employs TRBV5-1 and TRBJ2-3; the match to TRBD1 covers 8 bases. This CDR3 has 15 residues. J lost 1 base, V lost 4 bases, and 5 bases had no gene match. The germline CDR1 and CDR2 sequences are SGHRS and YFSETQ. CDR3 sequence (DNA): TGCGCCAGCAGCACTGGACAGGGCGGCACAGATACGCAGTATTTT. The encoded protein is CASSTGQGGTDTQYF.

V is TRBV5-4 and J is TRBJ1-1; D gene uncertain. Germline V gene sequence: CDR1 SGHNT, CDR2 YYREEE (reference sequence). Trimming shortened V by 0 bases and J by 0 bases, and 9 bases separated the two germline ends. This CDR3 has 15 amino acids. The CDR3 protein is CASSLGGILNTEAFF. The CDR3 DNA follows: TGTGCCAGCAGCTTGGGCGGGATTTTGAACACTGAAGCTTTCTTT.

This clone was counted a few times. The rearrangement joins TRBV10-3 to TRBJ1-1; no reliable D call. Germline V gene lookup returns CDR1 ENHRY and CDR2 SYGVKD. Trimming stripped 4 bases from V and 0 bases from J, with 6 bases between. The CDR3 has 13 residues. The CDR3 sequence is CAISVGVNTEAFF. In DNA form, the CDR3 reads TGTGCCATCAGTGTAGGAGTGAACACTGAAGCTTTCTTT.

The CDR3 DNA sequence: TGCGCCAGCAGCCAAGGTGCGAACACCGGGGAGCTGTTTTTT. Its protein product is CASSQGANTGELFF. The chain has TRBV4-3 and TRBJ2-2, with unresolved D. The CDR3 extends over 14 amino acids. Germline CDR1 and CDR2: LGHNA and YSLEER. V was pared by 1 base and J by 0 bases, with 3 bases between.

The CDR3 sequence is CASSQHGYEQYF. In DNA form, the CDR3 reads TGTGCCAGCTCGCAACACGGCTACGAGCAGTACTTC. The chain couples TRBV18 to TRBJ2-7, with D hard to call. This CDR3 is 12 amino acids long. V was trimmed by 6 bases and J by 3 bases, leaving 9 bases between them. Per the germline V gene, CDR1 is KGHSH and CDR2 is LQKENI.

The CDR3 region is CAWSLMGGTYEQYF. CDR3 DNA sequence: TGTGCCTGGAGTCTCATGGGGGGAACCTACGAGCAGTACTTC. The chain joins TRBV30 to TRBJ2-7; D might be TRBD2 (6 bases). CDR1 is GTSNPN and CDR2 is SVGIG in the germline V gene (reference sequence). The CDR3 spans 14 residues. Deletions cut 2 bases from V and 2 bases from J, with 13 bases between.

The genes are TRBV6-1 and TRBJ2-5, with D unresolved. Trimming removed 6 bases from V and 2 bases from J, with 7 bases in between. CDR3 size: 12 residues. Germline-derived CDR1 and CDR2 are MNHNS and SASEGT. CDR3 DNA sequence: TGTGCCAGCAGGTTGGGGCAAGAGACCCAGTACTTC. This codes for CASRLGQETQYF.

A few counts support this clone. V and J are TRBV10-1 and TRBJ1-6, with unresolved D. The germline gives CDR1 WNHNN, CDR2 SYGVQD (reference sequence). V was clipped by 2 bases and J by 8 bases, with 7 bases between them. The CDR3 spans 13 residues. This chain's CDR3 is CASSEREHSPLHF. For the CDR3, the DNA is TGCGCCAGCAGTGAGAGGGAACATTCACCCCTCCACTTT.

The V call is TRBV5-6, the J call TRBJ2-3; no clear D gene. CDR3 length equals 13 residues. From germline, CDR1 is SGHDT and CDR2 YYEEEE. V was shortened by 0 bases and J by 4 bases, with 6 bases between the two germline ends. The CDR3 here is CASSLGSADTQYF. The CDR3 DNA reads TGTGCCAGCAGCTTGGGTTCGGCAGATACGCAGTATTTT.

The J gene is TRBJ1-4, the V gene TRBV6-1; D not certain. The CDR3 is 16 residues long. V dropped 3 bases and J dropped 1 base, with 12 bases sitting between them. Germline CDR1 and CDR2: MNHNS and SASEGT. The CDR3 sequence: CASSDWGTVTNEKLFF. CDR3 nucleotides: TGTGCCAGCAGTGATTGGGGTACGGTAACTAATGAAAAACTGTTTTTT.

This chain links TRBV6-6 with TRBJ1-5; 8 bases agree with TRBD1. The CDR3 is 15 residues long. Germline V CDR1 and CDR2: MNHNY, SVGAGI (reference sequence). With V trimmed by 5 bases and J by 5 bases, 8 bases remained unmatched. CDR3: CASSPRTGLDQPQHF. Written as DNA, the CDR3 is TGTGCCAGCAGTCCTCGGACAGGGTTGGATCAGCCCCAGCATTTT.